This T cell receptor (beta chain) came from a study of shared clonotypes between healthy human individuals (dated by TCRdb to 2019 to 2021). With regard to the full study: The cohort comprised a couple of women and a few men aged 18 to 49 years. To estimate repertoire size and how much clonotypes are shared between individuals, the study performed deep sequencing of blood TCR repertoires from roughly five healthy adults. To increase sequencing depth and limit assay-specific biases, different laboratories used diverse techniques to prepare libraries and sequence TCR repertoires. For each donor, CD4 naive and CD4 memory were each run on three plates, CD8 naive on two plates, and CD8 memory on one plate. Per donor, leukapheresis produced somewhere between about 0.94 and 9 billion PBMCs.

Overall study results and their limits: Compared with non-shared clonotypes, the clonotypes found in all four sorted-subset donors had higher generation probabilities. Sampling was restricted to blood, and TCR repertoires in tissue are likely to differ from TCR repertoires in blood. Pairwise subsampling indicated that sequencing depth was expected to affect the degree of clonotype sharing among donors. Incomplete sequencing was indicated by rarefaction of sorted-subset datasets, despite the large sequencing depth. Sharing across several donors was observed for about 5% of naive CD4, over 3% of naive CD8, 2% to 2.5% of memory CD4, and roughly 0.4% of memory CD8 clonotypes. Because the study included only a small number of donors, the genetic and exposure-history diversity represented was limited. Larger estimated clonotype richness was generally found for naive subsets than for memory subsets.

Healthy HIV-negative adults with no recently reported acute infections or vaccinations were included as donors. Every donor was a Caucasian adult residing in Nashville, Tennessee, USA. Magnetic negative selection was used to enrich CD4+ T cells, after which naive cells were positively selected on CD45RA and the negative fraction became the memory subset. After blood collection by leukapheresis, PBMCs were isolated using Ficoll-Histopaque density gradient centrifugation and then cryopreserved in the vapor phase of liquid nitrogen. Purity and quantity of every magnetically sorted T cell population were checked by analytical flow cytometry. From each sorted fraction, genomic DNA was isolated and quantified by UV absorbance on a Nanodrop 2000c. Details on this clone: Its antigen is still unknown. No clone much larger than this one lies a single base away; base qualities are absent.

The CDR3 goes from the cysteine to the phenylalanine over 13 residues. Solely the CDR3 DNA is kept, with 39 bases framed from the first base. V is shortened by 8 bases, J by 0 bases, and the region joining them spans 9 bases. Using the deep immunoSEQ assay, TCR CDR3 regions were amplified from genomic DNA by multiplex PCR. Extracted genomic DNA from each cell subset was distributed evenly across all wells of several immunoSEQ 96-well plates, and each plate was treated as a replicate. For sorted subsets, approximately 210 ng of genomic DNA, equivalent to 25,000 to 35,000 T cell genomes, went into each replicate PCR. Purified libraries were measured with a Qubit 3.0 fluorometer, size-checked on a Bioanalyzer 2100, and measured again with the KAPA Library Quantification kit. Every immunoSEQ 96-well plate was sequenced on a separate single-read 150-cycle Illumina NextSeq 550 flow cell. The published analysis was carried out like this. Because the immunoSEQ output held only junctional sequences and lacked quality scores, the filtering could not match the filtering applied to full-length reads. To assign V/J genes and CDR3, sequences were annotated against IMGT germline references using PyIR, a Python wrapper for IgBLAST v1.9. Any read was removed if the V/J assignment was weak (E-value above 1e-6), the CDR3 was missing, or the read contained stop codons, out-of-frame junctions, or ambiguous translated residues. V3J clonotypes were defined as sequences sharing an identical inferred V gene, J gene, and CDR3 amino acid sequence. To compute the percentage overlap between repertoires, the number of shared unique clonotypes was divided by the size of the smaller repertoire. Three approaches were used to assess repertoire richness: RTK rarefaction, the Chao1 estimator, and Recon v2.1 estimates of unobserved clonotypes. For all TCRbeta clonotypes obtained by the gDNA method from a handful of donors, generation probabilities were computed with OLGA. The source is immuneACCESS, and TCRdb retained only in-frame sequences with V and J called. Part of the clones is not carried over; for the studies checked, unresolved V genes explain less than half of this, and the remainder is unexplained. That table supplies the V and J calls and clone size; D and trimming were determined from the DNA. This sample is represented by millions of clones; 95% of them were singletons. The ten largest clones represent 0.1% to 0.15% of the sample.

The chain couples TRBV6-7 to TRBJ2-3; a confident D gene designation cannot be given. TRBV6-7 is an ORF, with its function uncertain. The TCR sequence derives from a man aged 18 to 29 in good health. Material: naive CD4+ T cells sorted from blood. In the paper's terms, the cell subset or site label means: CD45RA+ positively selected. In nucleotides, the sequence is TGTGCCAGCCGCCTCGAGAGCACAGATACGCAGTATTTT. Translated, it gives CASRLESTDTQYF.